Presented here are 11 T cell receptor beta chains from one specimen sequenced in a study of T cell repertoires in cytomegalovirus infection (dated by TCRdb to the late 2010s). Sequencing used an Illumina HiSeq 1500. TCRdb itself trimmed the public reads at Q25 with fastp, ran MiXCR and retained productive beta chains. Rows merge per CDR3 protein into single entries with the most common DNA and genes. This sample comprises roughly 300,000 distinct CDR3 sequences, around 9.5% of them detected only once. The ten largest clones take up about 3.9% of the sample. Specimen: PBMCs. The origin of the receptors is a human donor in good health (CMV status not recorded). Some clones in this sample may be carry-over from other donors' samples.

This clonotype was seen repeatedly, ten times or more. The DNA of the CDR3 is TGTGCCAGCTGGACAGGGCACTATGGCTACACCTTC. It is translated as CASWTGHYGYTF. The gene calls are TRBV19 and TRBJ1-2; 8 bases align to TRBD1. CDR1 and CDR2 (germline): LNHDA, SQIVND (reference sequence). The ends lost 9 bases at V and 3 bases at J; junction bases unmatched: 3. The CDR3 length is 12 residues.

This clonotype has at least ten counts. J is TRBJ2-3 and V is TRBV11-2; no reliable D call. Germline CDR1 and CDR2: SGHAT and FQNNGV. The V and J ends lost 3 bases and 1 base respectively, with 5 bases between them. This CDR3 spans 13 amino acids. The CDR3 sequence is CASSFGGTDTQYF. The CDR3 DNA is TGTGCCAGCAGCTTTGGGGGCACAGATACGCAGTATTTT.

The rearrangement links TRBV20-1 to TRBJ1-6; 8 positions agree with TRBD1. Germline V CDR1 and CDR2: DFQATT, SNEGSKA (reference sequence). The CDR3 has 13 residues. This chain's CDR3 is CALTGVNNSPLHF. CDR3 bases: TGCGCCTTGACAGGGGTCAATAATTCACCCCTCCACTTT.

The chain employs TRBV6-2 or TRBV6-3 and TRBJ2-7; TRBD2 agrees at 7 bases. Germline lookup yields CDR1 MNHEY and CDR2 SVGEGT. Trimming removed 5 bases from V and 4 bases from J; junction bases left unmatched: 11. The CDR3 is 15 amino acids. The CDR3: CASSTPLADPYEQYF. The CDR3 DNA reads TGTGCCAGCAGTACCCCCCTAGCGGACCCTTACGAGCAGTACTTC.

The chain couples TRBV25-1 to TRBJ1-4; D is undetermined. The CDR3 loop spans 14 amino acids. Trimming removed 1 base at V and 8 bases at J, with 11 bases between. The germline V gene has CDR1 MGHDK and CDR2 SYGVNS. The CDR3 here is CASSEFMGGEKLFF. In DNA, the CDR3 is TGTGCCAGCAGTGAATTTATGGGCGGCGAAAAACTGTTTTTT.

J is TRBJ2-3 and V is TRBV28; unclear D gene. Trimming pared 7 bases from V and 5 bases from J, leaving 19 bases between. Germline V gives CDR1 MDHEN, CDR2 SYDVKM. There are 15 residues in the CDR3. The CDR3 here is CASTLETPGLDTQYF. The CDR3 DNA follows: TGTGCCAGCACCCTAGAGACCCCAGGCCTAGATACGCAGTATTTT.

Details on this clonotype: One base away lies a much larger clone, so this may be a sequencing read error. This chain links TRBV7-2 with TRBJ1-4, with 10 positions matching TRBD1. There are 15 residues in the CDR3. The germline V gene has CDR1 SGHTA and CDR2 FQGNSA. The CDR3 is CASSFQDRGNERLFF. In DNA form, the CDR3 reads TGTGCCAGCAGCTTCCAGGACAGGGGGAACGAAAGACTGTTTTTT.

This clonotype was seen a handful of times. This chain uses TRBV20-1 with TRBJ2-7, with D possibly TRBD2 on 5 matching bases. Trimming shortened V by 3 bases and J by 4 bases, and 13 bases separated the two germline ends. CDR3 length equals 13 residues. CDR1 is DFQATT, CDR2 SNEGSKA, per germline (reference sequence). CDR3 in DNA: TGCAGTGCTAGGGGAAGGGAGATATACGAGCAGTACTTC. Amino acids: CSARGREIYEQYF.

The sample holds a few counts of this clonotype. The V call is TRBV5-1, the J call TRBJ1-1, with D tentatively TRBD1 (5 bases). V lost 3 bases and J lost 2, with 14 bases in between. Germline V gene sequence: CDR1 SGHRS, CDR2 YFSETQ. The CDR3 consists of 15 residues. The CDR3 DNA is TGCGCCAGCAGCTGGGCGGGGACGGACAACACTGAAGCTTTCTTT. It is translated as CASSWAGTDNTEAFF.

There are many counts of this clonotype. This sequence joins TRBV7-9 and TRBJ2-1; D remains ambiguous. Germline lookup yields CDR1 SEHNR and CDR2 FQNEAQ (reference sequence). The length of the CDR3 is 12 residues. V was cut by 2 bases and J by 7 bases, with 6 bases left in between. The CDR3 DNA reads as TGTGCCAGCAGCTTAACTGGAAATGAGCAGTTCTTC. Its protein product is CASSLTGNEQFF.

This clonotype was seen at least ten times. The chain recombines TRBV5-6 with TRBJ2-3; D remains ambiguous. This CDR3 is built from 13 residues. Germline values: CDR1 SGHDT, CDR2 YYEEEE. Trimming pared 2 bases from V and 6 bases from J, leaving 10 bases between. This chain's CDR3 is CASSLVGADTQYF. The CDR3 nucleotides read TGTGCCAGCAGCTTAGTCGGAGCGGATACGCAGTATTTT.